This entry lists 18 T cell receptor beta chains sequenced from one sample in a study of shared clonotypes between healthy human individuals. Assay used: immunoSEQ multiplex PCR; TCRdb lists only in-frame clones, some missing. Of over a million clones detected, approximately 78% appear once; the ten largest clones hold around 0.61%. Input material: memory CD4+ T cells from PBMCs. Subset: CD45RA-negative fraction. These receptors were collected from a man between 18 and 35 years old in good health. Some clones in this sample may be carry-over from other donors' samples.

The chain combines TRBV4-3 with TRBJ1-4; no clear D. Deletions cut 0 bases from V and 8 bases from J, with 10 bases between. The CDR3 is 14 amino acids. Germline CDR1 reads LGHNA; CDR2 reads YSLEER. CDR3 bases: TGCGCCAGCAGCCAAGAGCTGAGCACCGAAAAACTGTTTTTT. Translated: CASSQELSTEKLFF.

The V gene is TRBV29-1, the J gene TRBJ2-7; 9 bases align to TRBD1. After removal of 3 bases from V and 4 bases from J, the junction contained 13 bases not matched to a gene. CDR1 is SQVTM, CDR2 ANQGSEA, per germline. The CDR3 runs 16 residues. The CDR3 nucleotides are TGCAGCGTTGAGGCGTATAGGACAGGGGCTTCATACGAGCAGTACTTC. As protein: CSVEAYRTGASYEQYF.

The CDR3 here is CASSAPDRNTEAFF. The CDR3 DNA follows: TGTGCCAGCAGCGCCCCGGACAGAAACACTGAAGCTTTCTTT. The rearrangement joins TRBV9 to TRBJ1-1, with D maybe TRBD1 (6 bases). Deletions cut 3 bases from V and 2 bases from J, with 11 bases between. Germline V gene lookup returns CDR1 SGDLS and CDR2 YYNGEE. The CDR3 sequence is 14 residues long.

The chain uses TRBV28 and TRBJ1-2, with TRBD1 identical over 7 bases. Germline CDR1 reads MDHEN; CDR2 reads SYDVKM. V gave up 11 bases and J gave up 5 bases; unmatched junction bases: 11. CDR3 length equals 13 residues. The CDR3 DNA reads as TGTGCCTCCGGGACAGCGAGAAAGTATGGCTACACCTTC. Protein: CASGTARKYGYTF.

J is TRBJ1-2 and V is TRBV2; D possibly corresponds to TRBD1 (5 bases). CDR3 size: 16 residues. Trimming cost V 3 bases and J 4 bases, with 18 bases left between them. The germline V gene encodes CDR1 SNHLY and CDR2 FYNNEI. DNA of the CDR3: TGTGCCAGCAGTGAGAGATTGTTGGGGCAGAGCTATGGCTACACCTTC. The encoded protein is CASSERLLGQSYGYTF.

The CDR3 DNA follows: TGCGCCAGCAGCTTGATTGGCAGCCCCTACGAGCAGTACTTC. As protein: CASSLIGSPYEQYF. The V and J genes are TRBV5-1 and TRBJ2-7; no reliable D call. The ends were cut back, 1 base at V and 2 bases at J, with 10 bases in the middle. The germline V gene has CDR1 SGHRS and CDR2 YFSETQ. The CDR3 runs 14 residues.

The chain uses TRBV19 and TRBJ2-1; TRBD2 matches at 13 bases. CDR1 and CDR2 from the germline V gene are LNHDA and SQIVND (reference sequence). V lost 6 bases and J lost 5; bases outside the gene matches: 4. CDR3 size: 15 residues. The CDR3 sequence is CASRSGTSGNNEQFF. The CDR3 region has the DNA TGTGCCAGTAGATCTGGGACTAGCGGGAACAATGAGCAGTTCTTC.

This clone was observed a handful of times. One base away lies a much larger clone, so this may be a sequencing read error. The chain couples TRBV7-3 to TRBJ1-1, with 8 positions matching TRBD1. Trimming took 3 bases from V and 1 from J; bases not matched to a gene: 1. Germline V gives CDR1 SGHTA, CDR2 FQGTGA. The length of the CDR3 is 14 residues. The CDR3 spells CASSFQGANTEAFF. CDR3 coding DNA: TGTGCCAGCAGCTTCCAGGGGGCGAACACTGAAGCTTTCTTT.

The J gene is TRBJ1-1, the V gene TRBV2; D unclear. Germline CDR1 reads SNHLY; CDR2 reads FYNNEI. The CDR3 sequence is 14 residues long. Trimming removed 6 bases from V and 1 base from J, with 12 bases in between. The CDR3 sequence: CASRGRLSNTEAFF. DNA for the CDR3: TGTGCCAGCAGGGGGAGGCTTTCGAACACTGAAGCTTTCTTT.

The chain combines TRBV7-3 with TRBJ1-3, with TRBD1 matching over 7 bases. Trimming removed 3 bases from V and 4 bases from J; junction bases left unmatched: 9. CDR3 length: 16 residues. Germline CDR1 and CDR2: SGHTA and FQGTGA. The CDR3 DNA reads as TGTGCCAGCAGCTTGGCCCACCGGGACAGCGGAAACACCATATATTTT. It translates to CASSLAHRDSGNTIYF.

DNA of the CDR3: TGTGCCAGCAGCCCTCGGGGGGCAGGGGATGCGGGTAACTATGGCTACACCTTC. Translating it yields CASSPRGAGDAGNYGYTF. The chain couples TRBV9 to TRBJ1-2; D may be TRBD1 (6 bases). The CDR3 has 18 residues. Germline lookup yields CDR1 SGDLS and CDR2 YYNGEE. V was cut by 4 bases and J by 1 base, with 23 bases left in between.

This chain joins TRBV4-3 and TRBJ2-3, with 8 bases lining up with TRBD2. Germline V gives CDR1 LGHNA, CDR2 YSLEER. This CDR3 has 16 residues. Trimming at V came to 0 bases and at J to 2 bases, leaving 4 bases not matched to a gene. This CDR3 reads CASSQDASGFTDTQYF. CDR3 sequence (DNA): TGCGCCAGCAGCCAAGACGCTAGCGGGTTCACAGATACGCAGTATTTT.

V and J are TRBV7-9 and TRBJ1-1, with a tentative D call TRBD1 (5 bases). Germline lookup yields CDR1 SEHNR and CDR2 FQNEAQ (reference sequence). Trimming left V 2 bases short and J 8 bases short, with 15 bases between. The CDR3 extends over 14 amino acids. The CDR3 bases are TGTGCCAGCAGCTTAAGCGCTGTGACAGACGAAGCTTTCTTT. Its protein is CASSLSAVTDEAFF.

The rearrangement links TRBV7-6 to TRBJ2-6; no definite D call. This CDR3 comprises 16 residues. V lost 1 base, J lost 0 bases, and 7 bases lay in between. The germline V gene encodes CDR1 SGHVS and CDR2 FNYEAQ. The DNA of the CDR3 is TGTGCCAGCAGCTTAGGTCCGGTCTCTGGGGCCAACGTCCTGACTTTC. Translation: CASSLGPVSGANVLTF. The entire variable domain, with the rest obtained from reference TRBV7-6 and TRBJ2-6, is as follows: GAGVSQSPRYKVTKRGQDVALRCDPISGHVSLYWYRQALGQGPEFLTYFNYEAQQDKSGLPNDRFSAERPEGSISTLTIQRTEQRDSAMYRCASSLGPVSGANVLTFGAGSRLTVL.

The gene calls are TRBV19 and TRBJ1-4; TRBD1 might be the D (5 bases). V lost 5 bases and J 7 bases, leaving 14 bases between the germline ends. Germline CDR1 reads LNHDA; CDR2 reads SQIVND (reference sequence). The CDR3 length is 14 residues. This chain's CDR3 is CASSRGTAAEKLFF. The CDR3 nucleotides read TGTGCCAGTAGTCGCGGGACTGCTGCTGAAAAACTGTTTTTT.

This clone is a singleton in its sample. The chain employs TRBV15 and TRBJ2-3; possible D gene TRBD2, 5 bases. Trimming cost V 1 base and J 5 bases, with 10 bases left between them. This CDR3 contains 14 residues. The germline V gene encodes CDR1 LNHNV and CDR2 YYDKDF (reference sequence). Written as DNA, the CDR3 is TGTGCCACCAGCAGAGCGAGGGCCATAGATACGCAGTATTTT. It codes for CATSRARAIDTQYF.

This chain joins TRBV7-8 and TRBJ2-7; 7 positions match TRBD1. With 5 bases clipped from V and 3 bases from J, the junction kept 10 bases outside the gene matches. The germline CDR1 and CDR2 sequences are SGHVS and FQNEAQ. This CDR3 contains 15 residues. CDR3 protein: CASSIPPGQIYEQYF. CDR3 DNA: TGTGCCAGCAGCATACCTCCGGGACAGATCTACGAGCAGTACTTC.

A single count supports this clone. The rearrangement joins TRBV30 to TRBJ2-1; 14 positions agree with TRBD2. CDR1 GTSNPN and CDR2 SVGIG come from the germline V gene (reference sequence). With 7 bases clipped from V and 1 base from J, the junction kept 12 bases outside the gene matches. The CDR3 has 18 residues. The CDR3 sequence: CALGSGTSGRRSYNEQFF. CDR3 bases: TGTGCCTTAGGGTCGGGGACTAGCGGGAGAAGGTCCTACAATGAGCAGTTCTTC. Drawing the rest from reference TRBV30 and TRBJ2-1, the complete variable domain is SQTIHQWPATLVQPVGSPLSLECTVEGTSNPNLYWYRQAAGRGLQLLFYSVGIGQISSEVPQNLSASRPQDRQFILSSKKLLLSDSGFYLCALGSGTSGRRSYNEQFFGPGTRLTVL.